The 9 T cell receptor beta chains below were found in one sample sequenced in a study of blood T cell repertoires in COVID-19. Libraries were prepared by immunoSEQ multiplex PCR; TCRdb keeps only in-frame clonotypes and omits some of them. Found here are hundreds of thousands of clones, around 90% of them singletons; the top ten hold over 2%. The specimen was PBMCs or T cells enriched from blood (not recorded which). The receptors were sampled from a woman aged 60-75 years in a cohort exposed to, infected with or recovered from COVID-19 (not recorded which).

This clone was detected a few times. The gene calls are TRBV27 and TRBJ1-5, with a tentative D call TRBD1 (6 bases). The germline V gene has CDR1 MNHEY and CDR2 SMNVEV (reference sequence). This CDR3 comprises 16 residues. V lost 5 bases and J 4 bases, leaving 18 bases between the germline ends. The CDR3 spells CASSIQGWDSNQPQHF. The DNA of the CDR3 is TGTGCCAGCAGTATACAGGGCTGGGATTCAAATCAGCCCCAGCATTTT.

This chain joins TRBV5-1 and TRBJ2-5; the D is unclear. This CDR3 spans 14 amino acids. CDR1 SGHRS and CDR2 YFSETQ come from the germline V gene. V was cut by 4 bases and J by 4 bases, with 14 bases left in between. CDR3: CASSNLATGETQYF. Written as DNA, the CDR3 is TGCGCCAGCAGCAATTTGGCAACGGGAGAGACCCAGTACTTC.

CDR3 bases: TGTGCCACCAGCCCGGGAGGTGCTCAGCCCCAGCATTTT. Translated, it gives CATSPGGAQPQHF. The chain combines TRBV12-3 or TRBV12-4 with TRBJ1-5; D remains unclear. V was cut by 10 bases and J by 6 bases, with 16 bases left in between. This CDR3 is built from 13 residues.

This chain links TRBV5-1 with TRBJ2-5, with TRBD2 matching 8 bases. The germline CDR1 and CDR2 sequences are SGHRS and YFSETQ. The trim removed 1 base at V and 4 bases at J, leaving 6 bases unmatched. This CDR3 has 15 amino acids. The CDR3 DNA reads TGCGCCAGCAGCTTGACCAGCGGGAGAGGAGAGACCCAGTACTTC. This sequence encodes CASSLTSGRGETQYF. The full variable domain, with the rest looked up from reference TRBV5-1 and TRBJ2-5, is KAGVTQTPRYLIKTRGQQVTLSCSPISGHRSVSWYQQTPGQGLQFLFEYFSETQRNKGNFPGRFSGRQFSNSRSEMNVSTLELGDSALYLCASSLTSGRGETQYFGPGTRLLVL.

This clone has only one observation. The chain's CDR3 is CSVEEGIGTGRKGSYGYTF. The CDR3 DNA reads TGCAGCGTTGAAGAGGGGATAGGGACAGGGAGAAAGGGATCCTATGGCTACACCTTC. V usage is TRBV29-1 and J usage is TRBJ1-2; TRBD1 agrees at 9 bases. The V segment lost 0 bases and the J segment 4 bases; nucleotides outside the gene matches: 18. This CDR3 region has 19 residues. CDR1 and CDR2 (germline): SQVTM, ANQGSEA. The whole variable domain, filled in from reference TRBV29-1 and TRBJ1-2, reads SAVISQKPSRDICQRGTSLTIQCQVDSQVTMMFWYRQQPGQSLTLIATANQGSEATYESGFVIDKFPISRPNLTFSTLTVSNMSPEDSSIYLCSVEEGIGTGRKGSYGYTFGSGTRLTVV.

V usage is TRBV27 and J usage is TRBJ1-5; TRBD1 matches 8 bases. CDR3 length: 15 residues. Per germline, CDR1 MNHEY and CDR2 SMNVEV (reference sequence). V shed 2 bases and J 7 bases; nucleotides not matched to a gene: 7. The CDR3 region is CASSLLGQGQQPQHF. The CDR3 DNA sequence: TGTGCCAGCAGTTTACTCGGACAGGGTCAGCAGCCCCAGCATTTT.

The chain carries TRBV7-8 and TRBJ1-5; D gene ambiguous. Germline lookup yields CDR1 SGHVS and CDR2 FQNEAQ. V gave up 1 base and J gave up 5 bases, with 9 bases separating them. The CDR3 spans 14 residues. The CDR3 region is CASSLGATDQPQHF. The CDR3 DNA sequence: TGTGCCAGCAGCTTAGGGGCCACGGATCAGCCCCAGCATTTT.

CDR3 sequence reads: CASSLVDRDDSPLHF. In nucleotides, the CDR3 is TGCGCCAGCAGCTTGGTGGACAGGGATGATTCACCCCTCCACTTT. The genes are TRBV5-1 and TRBJ1-6; 8 nucleotides agree with TRBD1. V lost 0 bases and J lost 8; bases outside the gene matches: 4. This CDR3 contains 15 residues. CDR1 SGHRS and CDR2 YFSETQ come from the germline V gene.

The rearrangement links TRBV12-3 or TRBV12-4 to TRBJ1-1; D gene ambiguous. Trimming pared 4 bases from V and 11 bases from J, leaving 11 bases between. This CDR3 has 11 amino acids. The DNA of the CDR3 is TGTGCCAGCAGTTCCGGGTTTGTCGCTTTCTTT. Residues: CASSSGFVAFF.